This is a list of T cell receptor beta chains from one sample in a study of blood T cell repertoires in COVID-19. Some clones are missing from TCRdb's copy, which holds only in-frame ones; the method was immunoSEQ multiplex PCR. The table shows a few hundred thousand clones, with roughly nine tenths occurring only once. The sequencing sample was made of PBMCs or T cells enriched from blood (not recorded which). The receptor set was obtained from a woman aged 25 to 39 who had recovered from COVID-19. Each CDR3 is given with its conserved first and last residue. A D gene is named only where the DNA matches it firmly. Only part of the rows carry a size: once, few, many, or a class if the clone is expanded.

d_call	v_call	j_call	clone_size	cdr3_aa	cdr3_nt
NA	TRBV5-1	TRBJ2-3	NA	CASSLQGIRLDTQYF	TGCGCCAGCAGCTTGCAGGGGATCCGACTAGATACGCAGTATTTT
NA	TRBV11-2	TRBJ2-3	once	CASSLARGATQYF	TGTGCCAGCAGCTTAGCCCGTGGGGCTACGCAGTATTTT
NA	TRBV12-3/TRBV12-4	TRBJ2-1	NA	CASTMGGYNEQFF	TGTGCCAGCACCATGGGGGGATACAATGAGCAGTTCTTC
TRBD1	TRBV5-1	TRBJ2-7	NA	CASSIQGASYEQYF	TGCGCCAGCAGCATCCAGGGGGCCTCCTACGAGCAGTACTTC
NA	TRBV4-3	TRBJ1-2	NA	CASSQMQSYGYTF	TGCGCCAGCAGCCAAATGCAGTCCTATGGCTACACCTTC
NA	TRBV24-1	TRBJ2-5	NA	CATSDLLGGQTQETQYF	TGTGCCACCAGTGATTTGCTAGGAGGGCAAACGCAAGAGACCCAGTACTTC
NA	TRBV3-1/TRBV3-2	TRBJ1-1	NA	CASSQGLRGTEAFF	TGTGCCAGCAGCCAAGGTCTTCGAGGCACTGAAGCTTTCTTT
TRBD1	TRBV9	TRBJ1-1	NA	CASSAHRGEDTEAFF	TGTGCCAGCAGCGCCCACAGGGGTGAGGACACTGAAGCTTTCTTT
TRBD1	TRBV4-1	TRBJ1-1	NA	CASSQPDREEAFF	TGCGCCAGCAGCCAACCGGACAGGGAGGAAGCTTTCTTT
NA	TRBV11-2	TRBJ1-2	NA	CASSPERGYGYTF	TGTGCCAGCAGCCCGGAAAGGGGCTATGGCTACACCTTC
NA	TRBV5-6	TRBJ2-7	NA	CASSFTSGEQYF	TGTGCCAGCAGCTTTACTAGTGGCGAGCAGTACTTC
TRBD1	TRBV30	TRBJ1-4	NA	CAWSVGQGLGEKLFF	TGTGCCTGGAGTGTGGGACAGGGGCTCGGTGAAAAACTGTTTTTT
NA	TRBV21-1	TRBJ2-1	NA	CASSKGMDRGHNEQFF	TGTGCCAGCAGCAAAGGTATGGACAGGGGACACAATGAGCAGTTCTTC
NA	TRBV10-3	TRBJ1-5	NA	CAISESGQKNQPQHF	TGTGCCATCAGTGAGTCAGGACAGAAGAATCAGCCCCAGCATTTT
NA	TRBV24-1	TRBJ2-1	once	CATRAGGNGVGNEQFF	TGTGCCACCAGAGCCGGAGGTAACGGGGTTGGAAATGAGCAGTTCTTC
NA	TRBV19	TRBJ1-1	NA	CASSFRRNTEAFF	TGTGCCAGTAGTTTCAGGCGGAACACTGAAGCTTTCTTT
NA	TRBV27	TRBJ2-7	NA	CASRDMRQGTYEQYF	TGTGCCAGCAGGGATATGAGACAAGGGACTTACGAGCAGTACTTC
NA	TRBV11-2	TRBJ2-7	NA	CASSLGTVGYEQYF	TGTGCCAGCAGCTTAGGGACAGTGGGGTACGAGCAGTACTTC